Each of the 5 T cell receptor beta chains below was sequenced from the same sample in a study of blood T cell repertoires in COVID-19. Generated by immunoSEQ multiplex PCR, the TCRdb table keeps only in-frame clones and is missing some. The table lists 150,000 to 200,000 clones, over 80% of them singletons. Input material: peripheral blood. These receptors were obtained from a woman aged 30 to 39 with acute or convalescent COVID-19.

As DNA, the CDR3 is TGTGCCAGCAGATTAATAGGGGTCTCAAGAGCTTTCTTT. Translating it yields CASRLIGVSRAFF. This rearrangement joins TRBV6-5 to TRBJ1-1; D possibly corresponds to TRBD1 (5 bases). There are 13 residues in the CDR3. V was cut by 6 bases and J by 10 bases, with 18 bases left in between. The germline gives CDR1 MNHEY, CDR2 SVGAGI.

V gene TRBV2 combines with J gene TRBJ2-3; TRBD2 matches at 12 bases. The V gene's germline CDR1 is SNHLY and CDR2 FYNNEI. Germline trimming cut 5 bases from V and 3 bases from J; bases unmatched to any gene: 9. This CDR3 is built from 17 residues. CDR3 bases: TGTGCCAGCAGTACTCCTAGCGGGGGGGCTATAACAGATACGCAGTATTTT. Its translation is CASSTPSGGAITDTQYF.

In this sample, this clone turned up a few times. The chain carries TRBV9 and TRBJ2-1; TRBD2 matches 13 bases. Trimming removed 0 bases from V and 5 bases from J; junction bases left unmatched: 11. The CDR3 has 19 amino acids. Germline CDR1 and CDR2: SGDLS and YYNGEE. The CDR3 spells CASSVGLAGGVKNDNEQFF. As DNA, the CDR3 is TGTGCCAGCAGCGTAGGACTAGCGGGGGGAGTTAAAAATGACAATGAGCAGTTCTTC.

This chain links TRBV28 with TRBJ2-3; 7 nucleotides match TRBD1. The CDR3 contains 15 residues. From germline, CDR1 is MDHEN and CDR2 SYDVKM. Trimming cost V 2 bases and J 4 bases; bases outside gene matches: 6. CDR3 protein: CASSLQGEFADTQYF. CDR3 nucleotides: TGTGCCAGCAGTTTACAGGGGGAGTTCGCAGATACGCAGTATTTT.

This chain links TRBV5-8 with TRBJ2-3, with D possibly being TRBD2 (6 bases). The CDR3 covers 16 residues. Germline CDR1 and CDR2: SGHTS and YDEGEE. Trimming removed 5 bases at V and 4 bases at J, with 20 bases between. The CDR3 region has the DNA TGTGCCAGCAGTTTCGTTATCGGGAGCCTGCCAGATACGCAGTATTTT. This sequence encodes CASSFVIGSLPDTQYF.